This T cell receptor beta chain was found in a study of T-cell reconstitution after alpha-beta-depleted transplantation in children. This clonotype was recorded many times. Its antigen is still unknown. Study outcomes and limitations: High day-60 TCRbeta diversity in some patients came from surviving recipient T cells and thymic progenitors. T-cell counts and diversity at one year post-transplant came mainly from newly produced T cells. Where alpha-beta T cells came from about two months after transplant was reportedly several hundred expanded graft clones.

This CDR3 is built from 13 residues. J was trimmed by 8 bases and V by 4 bases; bases with no gene match: 7. CDR1 SQVTM and CDR2 ANQGSEA come from the germline V gene. The authors prepared the TCRbeta library with unique molecular identifiers. TCRdb analysed the PCR reads with MiXCR anew, one entry per CDR3 protein. Among hundreds of thousands of distinct CDR3 sequences listed, less than 15% were seen once. This TCR derives from a girl aged 2-10 years with congenital amegakaryocytic thrombocytopenia, due to receive a stem cell transplant. Material: PBMCs, obtained before TCRalphabeta/CD19-depleted stem cell transplant. The rearrangement uses TRBV29-1 and TRBJ1-2, with 10 bases lining up with TRBD1. The CDR3 DNA follows: TGCAGCGTTGTATTGACAGGGGGCGGCGGCTACACCTTC. Protein: CSVVLTGGGGYTF.